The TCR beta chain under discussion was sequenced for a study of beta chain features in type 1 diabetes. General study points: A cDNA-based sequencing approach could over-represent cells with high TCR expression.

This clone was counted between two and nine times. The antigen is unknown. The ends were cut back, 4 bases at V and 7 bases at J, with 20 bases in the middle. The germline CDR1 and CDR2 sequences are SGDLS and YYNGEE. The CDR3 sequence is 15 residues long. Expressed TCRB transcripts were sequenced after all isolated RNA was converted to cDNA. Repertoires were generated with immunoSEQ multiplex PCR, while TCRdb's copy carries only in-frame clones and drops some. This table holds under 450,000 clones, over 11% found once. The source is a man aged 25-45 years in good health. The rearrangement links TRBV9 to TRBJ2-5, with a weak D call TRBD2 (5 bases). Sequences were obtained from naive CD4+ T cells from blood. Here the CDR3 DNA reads TGTGCCAGCAGCCCACACGAGGGTAAACTACGGACCCAGTACTTC. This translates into CASSPHEGKLRTQYF.